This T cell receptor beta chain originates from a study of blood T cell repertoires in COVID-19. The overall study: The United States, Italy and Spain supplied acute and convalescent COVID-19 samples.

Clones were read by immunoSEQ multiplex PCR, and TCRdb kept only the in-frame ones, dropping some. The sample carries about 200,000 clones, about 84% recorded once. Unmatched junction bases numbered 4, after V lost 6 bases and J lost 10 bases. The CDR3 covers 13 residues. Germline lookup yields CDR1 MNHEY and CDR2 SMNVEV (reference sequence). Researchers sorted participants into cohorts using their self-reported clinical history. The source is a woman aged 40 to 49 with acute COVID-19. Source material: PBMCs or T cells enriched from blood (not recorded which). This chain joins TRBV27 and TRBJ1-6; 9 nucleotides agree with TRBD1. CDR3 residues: CASRDRGGSPLHF. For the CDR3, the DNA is TGTGCCAGCAGGGACAGGGGTGGCTCACCCCTCCACTTT.